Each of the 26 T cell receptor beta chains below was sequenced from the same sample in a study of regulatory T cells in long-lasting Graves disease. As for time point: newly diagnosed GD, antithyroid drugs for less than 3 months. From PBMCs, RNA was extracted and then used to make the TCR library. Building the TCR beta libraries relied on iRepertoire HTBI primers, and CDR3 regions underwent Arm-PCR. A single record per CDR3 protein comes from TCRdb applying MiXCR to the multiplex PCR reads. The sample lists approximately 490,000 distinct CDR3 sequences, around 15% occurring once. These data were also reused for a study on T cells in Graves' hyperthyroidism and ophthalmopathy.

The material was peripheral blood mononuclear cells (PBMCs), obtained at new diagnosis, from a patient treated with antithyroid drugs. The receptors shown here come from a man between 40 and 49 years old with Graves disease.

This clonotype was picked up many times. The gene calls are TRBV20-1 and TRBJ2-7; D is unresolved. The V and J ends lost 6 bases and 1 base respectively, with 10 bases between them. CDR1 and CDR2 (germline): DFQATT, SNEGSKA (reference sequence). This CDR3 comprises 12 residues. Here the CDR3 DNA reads TGCAGTGCCGCAACGTCTTCCTACGAGCAGTACTTC. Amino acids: CSAATSSYEQYF.

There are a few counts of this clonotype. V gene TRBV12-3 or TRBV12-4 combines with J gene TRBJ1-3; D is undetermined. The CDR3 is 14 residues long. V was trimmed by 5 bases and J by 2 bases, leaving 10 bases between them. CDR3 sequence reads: CASSMTFAGNTIYF. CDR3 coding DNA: TGTGCCAGCAGTATGACCTTCGCTGGAAACACCATATATTTT.

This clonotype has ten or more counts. For the CDR3, the DNA is TGTGCCACCAGTGGGACAGGGTCGAACACCGGGGAGCTGTTTTTT. It is translated as CATSGTGSNTGELFF. The chain recombines TRBV24-1 with TRBJ2-2; 8 nucleotides line up with TRBD1. CDR3 size: 15 residues. CDR1 KGHDR and CDR2 SFDVKD come from the germline V gene. Germline trimming cut 5 bases from V and 0 bases from J; bases unmatched to any gene: 1.

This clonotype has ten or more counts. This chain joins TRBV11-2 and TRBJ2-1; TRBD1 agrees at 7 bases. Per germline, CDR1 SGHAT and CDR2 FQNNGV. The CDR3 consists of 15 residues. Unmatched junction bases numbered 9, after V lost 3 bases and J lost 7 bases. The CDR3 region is CASSLLQGESNEQFF. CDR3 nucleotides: TGTGCCAGCAGCTTGTTGCAGGGGGAATCGAATGAGCAGTTCTTC. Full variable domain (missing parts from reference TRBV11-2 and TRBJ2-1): EAGVAQSPRYKIIEKRQSVAFWCNPISGHATLYWYQQILGQGPKLLIQFQNNGVVDDSQLPKDRFSAERLKGVDSTLKIQPAKLEDSAVYLCASSLLQGESNEQFFGPGTRLTVL.

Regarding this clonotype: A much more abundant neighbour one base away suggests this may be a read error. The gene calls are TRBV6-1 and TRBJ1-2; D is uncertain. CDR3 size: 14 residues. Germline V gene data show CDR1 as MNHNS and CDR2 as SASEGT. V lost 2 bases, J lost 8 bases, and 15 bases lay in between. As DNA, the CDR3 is TGTGCCAGCAGTGAACCTAGACAACCTCGGGGCTACACCTTC. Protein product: CASSEPRQPRGYTF.

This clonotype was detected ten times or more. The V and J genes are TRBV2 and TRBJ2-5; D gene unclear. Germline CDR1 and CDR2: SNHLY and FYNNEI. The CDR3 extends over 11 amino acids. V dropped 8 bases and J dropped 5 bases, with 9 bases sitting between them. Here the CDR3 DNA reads TGTGCCAGCGACCCCCCGGAGACCCAGTACTTC. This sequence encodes CASDPPETQYF.

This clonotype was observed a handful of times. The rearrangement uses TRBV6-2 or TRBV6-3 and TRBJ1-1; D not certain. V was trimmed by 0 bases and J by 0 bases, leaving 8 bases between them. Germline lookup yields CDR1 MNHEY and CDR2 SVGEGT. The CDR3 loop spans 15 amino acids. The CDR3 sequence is CASSYSDRMNTEAFF. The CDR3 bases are TGTGCCAGCAGTTACTCCGACCGGATGAACACTGAAGCTTTCTTT.

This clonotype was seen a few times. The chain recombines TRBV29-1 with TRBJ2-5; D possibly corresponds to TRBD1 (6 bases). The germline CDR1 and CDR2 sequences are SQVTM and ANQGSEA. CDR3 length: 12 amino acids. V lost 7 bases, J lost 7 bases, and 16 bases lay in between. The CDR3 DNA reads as TGCAGCGCTCTAGACAGGAGCCGGACCCAGTACTTC. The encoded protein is CSALDRSRTQYF.

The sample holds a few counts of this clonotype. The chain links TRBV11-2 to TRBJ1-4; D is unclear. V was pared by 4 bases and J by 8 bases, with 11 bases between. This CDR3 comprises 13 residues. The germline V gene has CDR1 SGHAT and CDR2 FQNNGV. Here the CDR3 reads CASSSRRPEKLFF. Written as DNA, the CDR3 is TGTGCCAGCAGCTCCCGCAGGCCCGAAAAACTGTTTTTT.

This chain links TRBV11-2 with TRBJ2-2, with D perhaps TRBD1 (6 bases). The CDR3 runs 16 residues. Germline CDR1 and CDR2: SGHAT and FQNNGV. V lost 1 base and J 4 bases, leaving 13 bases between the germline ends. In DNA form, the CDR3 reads TGTGCCAGCAGCTTAGCCAGGACAGTGAGCACCGGGGAGCTGTTTTTT. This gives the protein CASSLARTVSTGELFF. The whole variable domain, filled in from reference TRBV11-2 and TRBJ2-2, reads EAGVAQSPRYKIIEKRQSVAFWCNPISGHATLYWYQQILGQGPKLLIQFQNNGVVDDSQLPKDRFSAERLKGVDSTLKIQPAKLEDSAVYLCASSLARTVSTGELFFGEGSRLTVL.

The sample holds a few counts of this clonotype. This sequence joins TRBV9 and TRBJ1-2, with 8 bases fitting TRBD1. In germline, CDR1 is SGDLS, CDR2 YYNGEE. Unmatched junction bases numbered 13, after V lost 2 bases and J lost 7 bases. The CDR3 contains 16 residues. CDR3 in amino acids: CASSVSPGRQGTGYTF. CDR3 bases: TGTGCCAGCAGCGTCTCCCCCGGCCGACAGGGGACTGGCTACACCTTC.

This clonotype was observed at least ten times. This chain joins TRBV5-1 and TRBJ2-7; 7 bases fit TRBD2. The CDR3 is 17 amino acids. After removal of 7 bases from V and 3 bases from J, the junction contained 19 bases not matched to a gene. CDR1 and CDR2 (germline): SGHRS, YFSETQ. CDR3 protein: CASRVGYEGGTNYEQYF. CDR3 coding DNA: TGCGCCAGCCGTGTTGGTTACGAGGGAGGGACTAACTACGAGCAGTACTTC.

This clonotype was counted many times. As DNA, the CDR3 is TGTGCCAGCAGCAAAGGACTAGACTCTAACACCGGGGAGCTGTTTTTT. This gives the protein CASSKGLDSNTGELFF. The chain has TRBV11-2 and TRBJ2-2; the match to TRBD2 covers 7 bases. Germline V lookup: CDR1 SGHAT, CDR2 FQNNGV. This CDR3 comprises 16 residues. V was pared by 5 bases and J by 2 bases, with 8 bases of the junction left unmatched.

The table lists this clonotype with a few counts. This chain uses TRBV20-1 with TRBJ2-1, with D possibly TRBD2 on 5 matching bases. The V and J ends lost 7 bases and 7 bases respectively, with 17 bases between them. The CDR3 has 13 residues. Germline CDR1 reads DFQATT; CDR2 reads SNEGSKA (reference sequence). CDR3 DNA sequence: TGCAGTGGCGGGCCCTGGGGTAAAAATGAGCAGTTCTTC. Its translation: CSGGPWGKNEQFF.

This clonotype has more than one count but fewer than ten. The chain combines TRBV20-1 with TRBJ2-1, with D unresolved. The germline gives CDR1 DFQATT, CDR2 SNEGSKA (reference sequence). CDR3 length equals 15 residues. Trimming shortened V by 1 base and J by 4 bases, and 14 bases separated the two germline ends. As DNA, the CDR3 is TGCAGTGCTAGAGGACTGGCTCAAAGGTACAATGAGCAGTTCTTC. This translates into CSARGLAQRYNEQFF.

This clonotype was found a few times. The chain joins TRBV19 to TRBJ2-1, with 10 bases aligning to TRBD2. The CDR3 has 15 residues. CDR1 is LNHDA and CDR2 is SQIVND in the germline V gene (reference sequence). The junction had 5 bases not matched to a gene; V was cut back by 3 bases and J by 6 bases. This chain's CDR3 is CASSITSSGGNEQFF. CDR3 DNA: TGTGCCAGTAGTATCACGTCTAGCGGGGGCAATGAGCAGTTCTTC.

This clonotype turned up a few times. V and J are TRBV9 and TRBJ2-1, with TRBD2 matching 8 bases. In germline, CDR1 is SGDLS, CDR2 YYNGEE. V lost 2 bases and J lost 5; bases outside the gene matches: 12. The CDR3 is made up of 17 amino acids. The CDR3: CASSVSSGRRWDNEQFF. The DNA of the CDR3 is TGTGCCAGCAGCGTGTCCAGCGGGAGAAGGTGGGACAATGAGCAGTTCTTC.

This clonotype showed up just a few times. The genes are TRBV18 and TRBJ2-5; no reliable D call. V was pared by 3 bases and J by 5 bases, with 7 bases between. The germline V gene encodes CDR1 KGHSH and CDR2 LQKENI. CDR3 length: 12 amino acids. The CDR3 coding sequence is TGTGCCAGCTCACCCGGGCTCGAGACCCAGTACTTC. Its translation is CASSPGLETQYF.

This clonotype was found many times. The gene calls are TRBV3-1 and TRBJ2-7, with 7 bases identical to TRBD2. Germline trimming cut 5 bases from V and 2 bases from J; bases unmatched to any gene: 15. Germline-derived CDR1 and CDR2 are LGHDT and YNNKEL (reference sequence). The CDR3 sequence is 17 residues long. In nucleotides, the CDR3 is TGTGCCAGCAGCACACAGCCGGCGGGAGCTATTCCCTACGAGCAGTACTTC. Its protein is CASSTQPAGAIPYEQYF.

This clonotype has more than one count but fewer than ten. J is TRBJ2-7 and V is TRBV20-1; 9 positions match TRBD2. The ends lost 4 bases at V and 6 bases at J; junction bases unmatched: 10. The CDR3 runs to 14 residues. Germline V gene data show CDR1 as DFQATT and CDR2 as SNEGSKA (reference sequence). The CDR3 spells CSAISTSGVSEQYF. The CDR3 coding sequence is TGCAGTGCTATTTCGACTAGCGGAGTTTCCGAGCAGTACTTC.

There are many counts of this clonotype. The CDR3 spells CASGSWWETQYF. The CDR3 DNA is TGTGCTAGTGGCTCCTGGTGGGAGACCCAGTACTTC. This rearrangement joins TRBV12-5 to TRBJ2-5; D uncertain. Trimming removed 6 bases at V and 5 bases at J, with 10 bases between. Germline V gene sequence: CDR1 LGHNT, CDR2 FRNRAP. This CDR3 contains 12 residues.

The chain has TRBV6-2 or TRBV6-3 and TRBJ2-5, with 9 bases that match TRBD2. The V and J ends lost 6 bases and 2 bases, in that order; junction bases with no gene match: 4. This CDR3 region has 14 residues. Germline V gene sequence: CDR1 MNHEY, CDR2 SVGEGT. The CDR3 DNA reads TGTGCCAGCAGGGCGGGAGGGATACAAGAGACCCAGTACTTC. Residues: CASRAGGIQETQYF.

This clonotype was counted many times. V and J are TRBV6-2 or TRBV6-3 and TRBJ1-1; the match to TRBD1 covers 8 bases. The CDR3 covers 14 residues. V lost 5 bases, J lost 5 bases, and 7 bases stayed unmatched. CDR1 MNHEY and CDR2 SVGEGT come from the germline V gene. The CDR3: CASSKTGGTTEAFF. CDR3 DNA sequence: TGTGCCAGCAGTAAAACAGGGGGAACGACTGAAGCTTTCTTT.

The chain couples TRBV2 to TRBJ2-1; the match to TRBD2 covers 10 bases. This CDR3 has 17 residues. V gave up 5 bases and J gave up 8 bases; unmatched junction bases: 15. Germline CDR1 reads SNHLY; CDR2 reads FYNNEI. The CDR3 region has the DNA TGTGCCAGCAGTCCGATCTGGGGGGCTAGCGGGAGCCATGAGCAGTTCTTC. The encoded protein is CASSPIWGASGSHEQFF.

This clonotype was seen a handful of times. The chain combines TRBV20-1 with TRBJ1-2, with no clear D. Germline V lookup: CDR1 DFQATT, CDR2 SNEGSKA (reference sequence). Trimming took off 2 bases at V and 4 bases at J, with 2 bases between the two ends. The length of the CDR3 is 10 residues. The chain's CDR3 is CSARFYGYTF. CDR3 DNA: TGCAGTGCTAGATTCTATGGCTACACCTTC.

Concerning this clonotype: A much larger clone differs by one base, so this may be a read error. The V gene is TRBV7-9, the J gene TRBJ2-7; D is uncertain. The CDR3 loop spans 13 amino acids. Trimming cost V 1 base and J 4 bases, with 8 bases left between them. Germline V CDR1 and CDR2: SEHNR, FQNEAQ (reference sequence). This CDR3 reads CASSLGSRYEQYF. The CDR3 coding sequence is TGTGCCAGCAGCTTAGGTTCCCGATACGAGCAGTACTTC.